This T cell receptor beta chain originates from a study of T cell responses to AZD1222 COVID-19 vaccine. Note on this clone: Its specificity is not known.

Germline V gives CDR1 LGHNA, CDR2 YNFKEQ. This CDR3 is built from 15 residues. J gave up 2 bases and V 1 base, and 2 bases lay outside the gene matches. Data came from immunoSEQ multiplex PCR; TCRdb stores just in-frame clones and leaves some out. The data contain 140,000 to 150,000 clones, roughly 86% of them singletons. Study-wide points: Most donors were white British, females outnumbered males, and clonal diversity was possibly underestimated.

V and J are TRBV4-2 and TRBJ1-1; TRBD1 matches 9 bases. This sequence originates from an adult who received the MenACWY meningococcal vaccine as a control. The source material was peripheral blood, sampled 28 days after the second dose of the MenACWY control vaccine. CDR3 DNA: TGTGCCAGCAGCCAAGGGGACAGGGAAAACACTGAAGCTTTCTTT. It encodes CASSQGDRENTEAFF.